The TCR beta chain under discussion was sequenced for a study of cytomegalovirus exposure and HLA in healthy donors. Primers: 60 Vbeta forward and 13 Jbeta reverse. Libraries were prepared by immunoSEQ multiplex PCR; TCRdb keeps only in-frame clonotypes and omits some of them. The sample shows roughly 140,000 clones, and 0.96% sits with its ten largest clones. The CDR3 covers 15 residues. Germline V CDR1 and CDR2: ENHRY, SYGVKD. J was trimmed by 0 bases and V by 6 bases; bases with no gene match: 4. Sequencing was carried out using PBMCs. This receptor was identified in a male donor in good health and CMV-seronegative. The chain has TRBV10-3 and TRBJ2-3, with 9 bases identical to TRBD2. The CDR3 sequence: CAIRGLAGSTDTQYF. Written as DNA, the CDR3 is TGTGCCATCAGAGGGCTAGCGGGGAGCACAGATACGCAGTATTTT.